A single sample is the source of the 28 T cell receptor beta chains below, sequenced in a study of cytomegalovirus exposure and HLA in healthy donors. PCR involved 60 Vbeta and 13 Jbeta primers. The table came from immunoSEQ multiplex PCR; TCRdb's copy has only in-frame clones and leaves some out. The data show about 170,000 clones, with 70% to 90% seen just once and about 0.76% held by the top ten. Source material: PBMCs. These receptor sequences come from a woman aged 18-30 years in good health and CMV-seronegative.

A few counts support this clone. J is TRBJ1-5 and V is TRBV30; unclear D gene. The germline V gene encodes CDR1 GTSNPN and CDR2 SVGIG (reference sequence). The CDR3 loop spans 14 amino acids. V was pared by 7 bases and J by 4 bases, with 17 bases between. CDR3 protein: CASTSGDLNQPQHF. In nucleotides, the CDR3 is TGTGCCTCGACTTCCGGGGATTTGAATCAGCCCCAGCATTTT.

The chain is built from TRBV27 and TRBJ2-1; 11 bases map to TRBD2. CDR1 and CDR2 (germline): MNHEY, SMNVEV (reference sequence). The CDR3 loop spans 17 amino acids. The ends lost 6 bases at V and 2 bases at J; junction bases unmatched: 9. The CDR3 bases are TGTGCCAGCAGCCAGGGACTAGCGGCGCTAACCTACAATGAGCAGTTCTTC. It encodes CASSQGLAALTYNEQFF.

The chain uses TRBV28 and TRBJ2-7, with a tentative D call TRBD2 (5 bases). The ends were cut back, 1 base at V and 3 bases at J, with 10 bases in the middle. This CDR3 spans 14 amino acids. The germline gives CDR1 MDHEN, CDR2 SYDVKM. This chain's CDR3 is CASSLLGADYEQYF. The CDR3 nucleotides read TGTGCCAGCAGTTTATTGGGAGCCGACTACGAGCAGTACTTC.

The CDR3 region has the DNA TGCAGCGTTGCGCTAGCGGGAGGGGCGATACCCTACAATGAGCAGTTCTTC. This gives the protein CSVALAGGAIPYNEQFF. The genes are TRBV29-1 and TRBJ2-1; TRBD2 aligns across 12 bases. CDR1 is SQVTM and CDR2 is ANQGSEA in the germline V gene. Trimming took 4 bases from V and 2 from J; bases not matched to a gene: 9. This CDR3 contains 17 residues.

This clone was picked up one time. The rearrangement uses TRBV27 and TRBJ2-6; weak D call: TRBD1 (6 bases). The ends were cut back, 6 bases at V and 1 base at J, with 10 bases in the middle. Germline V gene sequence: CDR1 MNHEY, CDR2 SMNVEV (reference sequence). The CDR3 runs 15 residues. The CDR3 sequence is CASSSRGSGANVLTF. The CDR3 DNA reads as TGTGCCAGCAGCTCAAGGGGGTCTGGGGCCAACGTCCTGACTTTC.

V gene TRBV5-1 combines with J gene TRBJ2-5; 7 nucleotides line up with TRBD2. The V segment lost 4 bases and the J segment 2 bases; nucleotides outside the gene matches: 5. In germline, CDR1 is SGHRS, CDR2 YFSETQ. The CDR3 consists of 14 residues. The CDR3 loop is CASSLGTIQETQYF. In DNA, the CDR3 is TGCGCCAGCAGCCTTGGGACTATACAAGAGACCCAGTACTTC.

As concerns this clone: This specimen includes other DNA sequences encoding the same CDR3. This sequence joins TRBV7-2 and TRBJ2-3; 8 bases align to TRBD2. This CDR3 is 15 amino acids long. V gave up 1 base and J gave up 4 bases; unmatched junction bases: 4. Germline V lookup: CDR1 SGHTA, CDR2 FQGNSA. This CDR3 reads CASSLVAGGSDTQYF. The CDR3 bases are TGTGCCAGCAGCTTAGTCGCGGGGGGATCAGATACGCAGTATTTT. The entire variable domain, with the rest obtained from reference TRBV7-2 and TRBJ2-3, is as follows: GAGVSQSPSNKVTEKGKDVELRCDPISGHTALYWYRQSLGQGLEFLIYFQGNSAPDKSGLPSDRFSAERTGGSVSTLTIQRTQQEDSAVYLCASSLVAGGSDTQYFGPGTRLTVL.

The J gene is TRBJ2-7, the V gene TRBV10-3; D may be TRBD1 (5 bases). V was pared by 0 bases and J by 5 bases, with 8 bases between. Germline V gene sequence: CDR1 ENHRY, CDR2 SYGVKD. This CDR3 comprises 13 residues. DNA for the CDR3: TGTGCCATCAGTGAGTCAGGGGCCCACGAGCAGTACTTC. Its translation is CAISESGAHEQYF.

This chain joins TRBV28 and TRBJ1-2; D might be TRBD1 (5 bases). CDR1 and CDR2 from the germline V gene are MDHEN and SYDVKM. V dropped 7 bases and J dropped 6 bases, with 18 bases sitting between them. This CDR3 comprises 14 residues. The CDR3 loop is CASIEGRGGDGYTF. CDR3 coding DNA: TGTGCCAGCATCGAGGGGCGCGGGGGAGATGGCTACACCTTC.

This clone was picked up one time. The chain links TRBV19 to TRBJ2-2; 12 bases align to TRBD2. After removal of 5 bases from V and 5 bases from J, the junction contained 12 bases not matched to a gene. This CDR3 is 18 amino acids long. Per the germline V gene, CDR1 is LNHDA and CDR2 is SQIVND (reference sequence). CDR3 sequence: CASSWRTFGLAGTGELFF. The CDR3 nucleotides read TGTGCCAGTAGTTGGAGGACGTTCGGACTAGCGGGAACCGGGGAGCTGTTTTTT.

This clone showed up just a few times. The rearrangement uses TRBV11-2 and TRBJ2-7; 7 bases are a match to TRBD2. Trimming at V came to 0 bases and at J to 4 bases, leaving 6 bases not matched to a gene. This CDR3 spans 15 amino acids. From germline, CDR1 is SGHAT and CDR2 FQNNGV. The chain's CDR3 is CASSLDRGSGYEQYF. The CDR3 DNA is TGTGCCAGCAGCTTAGACCGCGGGAGTGGTTACGAGCAGTACTTC.

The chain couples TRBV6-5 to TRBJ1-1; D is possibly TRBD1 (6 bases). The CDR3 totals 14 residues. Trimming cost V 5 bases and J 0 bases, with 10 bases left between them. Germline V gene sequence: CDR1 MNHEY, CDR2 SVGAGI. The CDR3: CASSHRQVNTEAFF. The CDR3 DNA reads TGTGCCAGCAGTCATCGACAGGTGAACACTGAAGCTTTCTTT.

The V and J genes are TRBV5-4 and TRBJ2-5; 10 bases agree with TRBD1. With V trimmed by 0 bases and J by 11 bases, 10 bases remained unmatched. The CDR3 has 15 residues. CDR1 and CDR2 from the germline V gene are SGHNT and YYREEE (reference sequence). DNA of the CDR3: TGTGCCAGCAGCTTGGCCGACAGGGGGCGCGGAGAGCAGTACTTC. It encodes CASSLADRGRGEQYF.

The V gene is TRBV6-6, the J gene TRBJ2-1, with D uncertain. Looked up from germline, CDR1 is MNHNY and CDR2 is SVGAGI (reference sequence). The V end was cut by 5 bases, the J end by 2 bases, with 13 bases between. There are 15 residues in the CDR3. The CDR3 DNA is TGTGCCAGCAGTACACAGATCGCGACCTACAATGAGCAGTTCTTC. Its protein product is CASSTQIATYNEQFF.

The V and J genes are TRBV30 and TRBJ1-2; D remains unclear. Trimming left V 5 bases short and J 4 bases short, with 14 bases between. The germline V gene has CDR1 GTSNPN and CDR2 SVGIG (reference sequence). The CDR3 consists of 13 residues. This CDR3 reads CAWFEFGPYGYTF. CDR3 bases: TGTGCCTGGTTCGAGTTTGGGCCCTATGGCTACACCTTC.

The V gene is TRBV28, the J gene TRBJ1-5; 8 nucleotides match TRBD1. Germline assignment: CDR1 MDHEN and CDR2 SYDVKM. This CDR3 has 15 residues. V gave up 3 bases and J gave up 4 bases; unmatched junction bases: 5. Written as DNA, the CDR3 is TGTGCCAGCAGTTTCAGGGACAGGCTAAATCAGCCCCAGCATTTT. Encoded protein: CASSFRDRLNQPQHF.

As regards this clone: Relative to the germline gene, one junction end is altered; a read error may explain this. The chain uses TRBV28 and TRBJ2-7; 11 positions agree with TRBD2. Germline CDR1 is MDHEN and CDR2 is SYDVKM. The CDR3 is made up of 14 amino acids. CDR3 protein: CAGSVSGRAYEQYF. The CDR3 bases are TGTGCCGGCAGCGTTAGCGGGAGGGCCTACGAGCAGTACTTC. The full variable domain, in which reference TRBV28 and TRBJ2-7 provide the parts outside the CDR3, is DVKVTQSSRYLVKRTGEKVFLECVQDMDHENMFWYRQDPGLGLRLIYFSYDVKMKEKGDIPEGYSVSREKKERFSLILESASTNQTSMYLCAGSVSGRAYEQYFGPGTRLTVT.

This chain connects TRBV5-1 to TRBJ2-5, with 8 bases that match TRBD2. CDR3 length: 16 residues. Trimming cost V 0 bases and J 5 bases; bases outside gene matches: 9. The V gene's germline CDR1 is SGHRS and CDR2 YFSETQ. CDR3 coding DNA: TGCGCCAGCAGCTTGGGTTCAGCGGGAGACGGGGAGACCCAGTACTTC. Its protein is CASSLGSAGDGETQYF. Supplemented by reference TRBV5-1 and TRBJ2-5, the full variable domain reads KAGVTQTPRYLIKTRGQQVTLSCSPISGHRSVSWYQQTPGQGLQFLFEYFSETQRNKGNFPGRFSGRQFSNSRSEMNVSTLELGDSALYLCASSLGSAGDGETQYFGPGTRLLVL.

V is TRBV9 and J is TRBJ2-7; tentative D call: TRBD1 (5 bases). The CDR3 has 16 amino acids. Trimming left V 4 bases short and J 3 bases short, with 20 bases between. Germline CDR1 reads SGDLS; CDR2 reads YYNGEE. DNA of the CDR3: TGTGCCAGCAGCTACGGTAGACAGCCTGGGGTCTACGAGCAGTACTTC. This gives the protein CASSYGRQPGVYEQYF. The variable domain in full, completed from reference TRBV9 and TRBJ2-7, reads DSGVTQTPKHLITATGQRVTLRCSPRSGDLSVYWYQQSLDQGLQFLIQYYNGEERAKGNILERFSAQQFPDLHSELNLSSLELGDSALYFCASSYGRQPGVYEQYFGPGTRLTVT.

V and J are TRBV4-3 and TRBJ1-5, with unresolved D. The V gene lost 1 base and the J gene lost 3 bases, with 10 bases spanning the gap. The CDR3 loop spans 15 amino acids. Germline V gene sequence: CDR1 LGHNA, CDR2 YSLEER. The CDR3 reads CASSQAYSPNQPQHF. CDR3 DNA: TGCGCCAGCAGCCAAGCGTACAGCCCCAATCAGCCCCAGCATTTT.

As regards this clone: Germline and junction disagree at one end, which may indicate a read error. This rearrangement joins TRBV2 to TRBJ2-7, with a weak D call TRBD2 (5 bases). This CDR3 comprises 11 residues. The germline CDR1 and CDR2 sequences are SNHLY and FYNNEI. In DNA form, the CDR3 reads TGTGCCAGCGCGAGCGTCTTAGCGTCTCACTTC. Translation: CASASVLASHF.

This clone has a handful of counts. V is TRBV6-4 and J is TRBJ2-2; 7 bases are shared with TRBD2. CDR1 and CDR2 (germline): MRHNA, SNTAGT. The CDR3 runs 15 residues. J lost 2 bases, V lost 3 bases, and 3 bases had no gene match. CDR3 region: CASSETSENTGELFF. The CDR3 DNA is TGTGCCAGCAGTGAAACTAGCGAAAACACCGGGGAGCTGTTTTTT.

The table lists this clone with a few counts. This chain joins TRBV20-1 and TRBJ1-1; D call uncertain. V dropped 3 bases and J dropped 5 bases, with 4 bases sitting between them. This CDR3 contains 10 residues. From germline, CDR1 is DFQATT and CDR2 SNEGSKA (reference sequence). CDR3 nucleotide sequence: TGCAGTGCTAGCCGGACTGAAGCTTTCTTT. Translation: CSASRTEAFF.

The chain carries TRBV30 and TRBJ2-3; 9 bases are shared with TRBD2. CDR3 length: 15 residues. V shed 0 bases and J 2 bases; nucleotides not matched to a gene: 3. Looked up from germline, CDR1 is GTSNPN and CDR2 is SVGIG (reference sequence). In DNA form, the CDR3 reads TGTGCCTGGAGTGTACGACTAGCGGACACAGATACGCAGTATTTT. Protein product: CAWSVRLADTDTQYF.

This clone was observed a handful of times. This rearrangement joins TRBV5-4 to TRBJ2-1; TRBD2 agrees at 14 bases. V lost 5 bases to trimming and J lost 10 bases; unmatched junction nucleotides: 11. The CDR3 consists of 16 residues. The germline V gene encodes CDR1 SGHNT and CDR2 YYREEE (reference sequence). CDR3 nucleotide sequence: TGTGCCAGCAGTTTCCCGGGACTAGCGGGAGCACAAGAGCAGTTCTTC. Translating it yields CASSFPGLAGAQEQFF.

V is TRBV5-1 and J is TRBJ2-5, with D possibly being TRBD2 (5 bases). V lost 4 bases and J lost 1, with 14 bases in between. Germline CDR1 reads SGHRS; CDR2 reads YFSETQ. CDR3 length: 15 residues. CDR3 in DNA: TGCGCCAGCAGCCACTTGGAGGTAGGCCAAGAGACCCAGTACTTC. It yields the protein CASSHLEVGQETQYF.

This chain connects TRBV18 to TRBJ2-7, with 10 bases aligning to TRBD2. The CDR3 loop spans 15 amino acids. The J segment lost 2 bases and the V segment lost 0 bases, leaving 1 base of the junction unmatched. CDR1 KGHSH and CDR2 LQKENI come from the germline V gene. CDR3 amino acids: CASSPPTSGPYEQYF. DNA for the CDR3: TGTGCCAGCTCACCACCGACTAGCGGGCCCTACGAGCAGTACTTC.

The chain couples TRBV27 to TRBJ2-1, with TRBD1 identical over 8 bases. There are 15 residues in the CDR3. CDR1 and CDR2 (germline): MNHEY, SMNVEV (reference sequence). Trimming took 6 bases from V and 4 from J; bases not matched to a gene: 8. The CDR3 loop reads CASSTGTGTYNEQFF. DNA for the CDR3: TGTGCCAGCAGCACCGGGACAGGAACATACAATGAGCAGTTCTTC.